The 24 T cell receptor beta chains listed next were all sequenced from one sample in a study of CDR3 diversity in severe acne. In TCRdb, the PCR reads were re-called with MiXCR into one record per CDR3 protein. The sample shows over 90,000 distinct CDR3 sequences, more than 45% of them seen only once. Sequenced material: blood. Source of these receptors: a male donor with acne.

The V gene is TRBV28, the J gene TRBJ2-5; D might be TRBD1 (6 bases). The CDR3 sequence is 13 residues long. Trimming took 5 bases from V and 5 from J, leaving 12 bases between them. The germline gives CDR1 MDHEN, CDR2 SYDVKM. The CDR3 spells CASSPDSSETQYF. In DNA, the CDR3 is TGTGCCAGCAGTCCGGACAGTTCGGAGACCCAGTACTTC.

Ten or more counts support this clonotype. The CDR3 region has the DNA TGCAGTGCTAGAGAGGGCAGGGGGCTGGAGACCCAGTACTTC. Translated, it gives CSAREGRGLETQYF. This chain joins TRBV20-1 and TRBJ2-5, with 8 bases aligning to TRBD1. Per the germline V gene, CDR1 is DFQATT and CDR2 is SNEGSKA (reference sequence). V lost 0 bases, J lost 5 bases, and 5 bases stayed unmatched. The length of the CDR3 is 14 residues.

This clonotype was counted only a few times. The CDR3: CAWRGRGVTYEQYV. The CDR3 DNA reads as TGTGCCTGGAGAGGGAGGGGGGTTACCTACGAGCAGTACGTC. The rearrangement links TRBV30 to TRBJ2-7; possibly TRBD2 for D (7 bases). The V end was cut by 3 bases, the J end by 2 bases, with 14 bases between. This CDR3 has 14 residues. CDR1 is GTSNPN and CDR2 is SVGIG in the germline V gene (reference sequence).

This clonotype was picked up a small number of times. The chain has TRBV20-1 and TRBJ2-4, with D uncertain. CDR1 and CDR2 (germline): DFQATT, SNEGSKA (reference sequence). This CDR3 region has 13 residues. V was pared by 5 bases and J by 6 bases, with 14 bases between. The CDR3 region is CSAPQTSRNIQYF. DNA for the CDR3: TGCAGTGCTCCTCAGACCTCAAGAAACATTCAGTACTTC.

The chain couples TRBV29-1 to TRBJ2-6, with 8 bases that match TRBD1. J was trimmed by 2 bases and V by 0 bases; bases with no gene match: 6. Germline V gene sequence: CDR1 SQVTM, CDR2 ANQGSEA. The CDR3 length is 17 residues. The CDR3: CSVEEGAGGAGANVLTF. CDR3 nucleotide sequence: TGCAGCGTTGAAGAAGGGGCAGGGGGCGCTGGGGCCAACGTCCTGACTTTC. The complete variable domain, with remaining parts taken from reference TRBV29-1 and TRBJ2-6, reads SAVISQKPSRDICQRGTSLTIQCQVDSQVTMMFWYRQQPGQSLTLIATANQGSEATYESGFVIDKFPISRPNLTFSTLTVSNMSPEDSSIYLCSVEEGAGGAGANVLTFGAGSRLTVL.

Ten or more counts support this clonotype. The chain uses TRBV6-6 and TRBJ2-1; D is unresolved. CDR3 length equals 13 residues. With 8 bases removed from V and 6 bases from J, the gap between germline ends came to 14 bases. Germline loops: CDR1 MNHNY, CDR2 SVGAGI (reference sequence). The CDR3 reads CASATGQTNEQFF. CDR3 nucleotide sequence: TGTGCCAGCGCTACCGGGCAGACCAATGAGCAGTTCTTC.

The rearrangement links TRBV24-1 to TRBJ2-7, with TRBD1 identical over 10 bases. Germline assignment: CDR1 KGHDR and CDR2 SFDVKD. The CDR3 totals 17 residues. The trim removed 3 bases at V and 4 bases at J, leaving 11 bases unmatched. In nucleotides, the CDR3 is TGTGCCACCAGTGATCCGGGACAGGGGTCTGATAGGTACGAGCAGTACTTC. Translated, it gives CATSDPGQGSDRYEQYF.

The chain has TRBV29-1 and TRBJ2-2; D gene uncertain. CDR3 length: 11 residues. Trimming pared 2 bases from V and 8 bases from J, leaving 6 bases between. Germline V gives CDR1 SQVTM, CDR2 ANQGSEA. The CDR3 protein is CSVEFGGELFF. In DNA form, the CDR3 reads TGCAGCGTTGAATTCGGGGGGGAGCTGTTTTTT.

The table lists this clonotype with many counts. This sequence joins TRBV9 and TRBJ1-4; a weak D match, TRBD1 (5 bases). Germline V gene data show CDR1 as SGDLS and CDR2 as YYNGEE. V dropped 4 bases and J dropped 1 base, with 11 bases sitting between them. The CDR3 sequence is 15 residues long. CDR3 in amino acids: CASSPMRGTNEKLFF. DNA of the CDR3: TGTGCCAGCAGCCCTATGAGGGGAACTAATGAAAAACTGTTTTTT.

Comment on this clonotype: A much larger clone differs from this one at a single base, so this may be a read error. The rearrangement links TRBV2 to TRBJ1-4; 8 bases fit TRBD1. The germline CDR1 and CDR2 sequences are SNHLY and FYNNEI. V shed 6 bases and J 6 bases; nucleotides not matched to a gene: 9. The CDR3 runs 15 residues. In nucleotides, the CDR3 is TGTGCCAGCAGGGACAGGGCTCGATCATATGAAAAACTGTTTTTT. Translation: CASRDRARSYEKLFF.

The chain has TRBV20-1 and TRBJ1-5; D perhaps matches TRBD1 (6 bases). The CDR3 has 13 amino acids. Germline CDR1 reads DFQATT; CDR2 reads SNEGSKA (reference sequence). The V end was cut by 5 bases, the J end by 6 bases, with 14 bases between. The CDR3: CSALIEGVQPQHF. DNA for the CDR3: TGCAGTGCTCTTATAGAGGGGGTTCAGCCCCAGCATTTT.

The chain is built from TRBV29-1 and TRBJ2-1; TRBD2 agrees at 14 bases. Germline CDR1 is SQVTM and CDR2 is ANQGSEA. This CDR3 region has 11 residues. After removal of 7 bases from V and 14 bases from J, the junction contained 4 bases not matched to a gene. The CDR3 here is CSGLAGGPEFF. The DNA of the CDR3 is TGCAGCGGACTAGCGGGAGGGCCCGAGTTCTTC.

The chain joins TRBV2 to TRBJ1-5; D gene unclear. The germline gives CDR1 SNHLY, CDR2 FYNNEI. Trimming shortened V by 2 bases and J by 2 bases, and 4 bases separated the two germline ends. The CDR3 is made up of 13 amino acids. The CDR3 sequence is CASSESGNQPQHF. The CDR3 DNA reads as TGTGCCAGCAGTGAATCAGGCAATCAGCCCCAGCATTTT.

This clonotype was picked up many times. V usage is TRBV6-6 and J usage is TRBJ2-7; TRBD1 matches 12 bases. Germline loops: CDR1 MNHNY, CDR2 SVGAGI (reference sequence). With 5 bases clipped from V and 5 bases from J, the junction kept 7 bases outside the gene matches. CDR3 length equals 15 residues. The CDR3 here is CASSEPGQGADEQYF. CDR3 in DNA: TGTGCCAGCAGTGAACCGGGACAGGGGGCCGACGAGCAGTACTTC.

V is TRBV10-3 and J is TRBJ2-2; 8 nucleotides agree with TRBD2. This CDR3 contains 15 residues. After removal of 6 bases from V and 3 bases from J, the junction contained 6 bases not matched to a gene. Germline V gene lookup returns CDR1 ENHRY and CDR2 SYGVKD. CDR3 sequence (DNA): TGTGCCATCAGCGGGGGGGGGGGCGACACCGGGGAGCTGTTTTTT. Amino acids: CAISGGGGDTGELFF.

The chain's CDR3 is CASSYSGSSHEQYF. Written as DNA, the CDR3 is TGTGCCAGCAGCTATAGCGGGAGCAGCCACGAGCAGTACTTC. The genes are TRBV7-9 and TRBJ2-7, with 9 bases fitting TRBD2. With V trimmed by 4 bases and J by 5 bases, 6 bases remained unmatched. The CDR3 has 14 residues. Germline CDR1 and CDR2: SEHNR and FQNEAQ (reference sequence).

This clonotype is a singleton in its sample. With a much larger clone just one base away, this may be a read error. This rearrangement joins TRBV20-1 to TRBJ2-2; D may be TRBD1 or TRBD2 (5 bases each). V was cut by 0 bases and J by 8 bases, with 16 bases left in between. The length of the CDR3 is 15 residues. Germline V lookup: CDR1 DFQATT, CDR2 SNEGSKA (reference sequence). The CDR3 DNA reads TGCAGTGCTAGAGATGGGGGTCTCACCGGGGGGGAGCTGTTTTTT. Amino acid sequence: CSARDGGLTGGELFF.

The table lists this clonotype with many counts. The V gene is TRBV11-3, the J gene TRBJ2-3; a possible D gene is TRBD2 (5 bases). From germline, CDR1 is SGHNT and CDR2 YENEEA. The CDR3 extends over 17 amino acids. V lost 1 base and J 4 bases, leaving 18 bases between the germline ends. CDR3 DNA: TGTGCCAGCAGCTTAGGGTTTCGGGGTACGGCGGCAGATACGCAGTATTTT. Its translation: CASSLGFRGTAADTQYF. Full variable domain (missing parts from reference TRBV11-3 and TRBJ2-3): EAGVVQSPRYKIIEKKQPVAFWCNPISGHNTLYWYLQNLGQGPELLIRYENEEAVDDSQLPKDRFSAERLKGVDSTLKIQPAELGDSAVYLCASSLGFRGTAADTQYFGPGTRLTVL.

This clonotype was observed at least ten times. This chain uses TRBV20-1 with TRBJ2-5; D might be TRBD1 (5 bases). Trimming left V 7 bases short and J 1 base short, with 13 bases between. From germline, CDR1 is DFQATT and CDR2 SNEGSKA (reference sequence). The length of the CDR3 is 13 residues. The CDR3 loop reads CSGLWTIQETQYF. DNA of the CDR3: TGCAGTGGCCTCTGGACAATCCAAGAGACCCAGTACTTC.

The chain combines TRBV6-1 with TRBJ2-3, with 10 bases identical to TRBD2. The CDR3 totals 14 residues. Germline CDR1 MNHNS, CDR2 SASEGT. V shed 5 bases and J 2 bases; nucleotides not matched to a gene: 1. The CDR3 is CASSSGRATDTQYF. CDR3 DNA: TGTGCCAGCAGTAGCGGGAGGGCCACAGATACGCAGTATTTT.

The table lists this clonotype with many counts. The V and J genes are TRBV7-8 and TRBJ2-3; 10 bases match TRBD2. Losses at the gene ends were 7 bases for V and 4 bases for J; bases not matched to a gene: 11. This CDR3 has 16 amino acids. The germline gives CDR1 SGHVS, CDR2 FQNEAQ. The CDR3 DNA reads TGTGCCAGCACCCCTGAAGCTAGCGGGAGTGCAGATACGCAGTATTTT. Amino acid sequence: CASTPEASGSADTQYF. The full variable domain, rest sourced from reference TRBV7-8 and TRBJ2-3, is GAGVSQSPRYKVAKRGQDVALRCDPISGHVSLFWYQQALGQGPEFLTYFQNEAQLDKSGLPSDRFFAERPEGSVSTLKIQRTQQEDSAVYLCASTPEASGSADTQYFGPGTRLTVL.

This clonotype was seen repeatedly, ten times or more. V is TRBV28 and J is TRBJ1-5; D gene ambiguous. The CDR3 is made up of 13 amino acids. Germline V gene lookup returns CDR1 MDHEN and CDR2 SYDVKM. V lost 4 bases and J 6 bases, leaving 10 bases between the germline ends. This CDR3 reads CASSSYHGQPQHF. For the CDR3, the DNA is TGTGCCAGCAGTTCCTACCACGGTCAGCCCCAGCATTTT.

The rearrangement joins TRBV6-2 or TRBV6-3 to TRBJ2-6, with unresolved D. The CDR3 runs 14 residues. The V end lost 5 bases, the J end lost 0 bases, and 5 bases lay between the germline ends. Germline assignment: CDR1 MNHEY and CDR2 SVGEGT. The CDR3 DNA is TGTGCCAGCAGTATTAACTCTGGGGCCAACGTCCTGACTTTC. This sequence encodes CASSINSGANVLTF.

In this sample, this clonotype turned up many times. CDR3 residues: CASSLEGVSSYNEQFF. In DNA form, the CDR3 reads TGTGCCAGCAGCTTAGAGGGGGTTAGCTCCTACAATGAGCAGTTCTTC. This rearrangement joins TRBV11-2 to TRBJ2-1; either TRBD1 or TRBD2 may fit D (5 bases each). CDR1 is SGHAT, CDR2 FQNNGV, per germline. Trimming cost V 0 bases and J 0 bases, with 9 bases left between them. The CDR3 contains 16 residues.